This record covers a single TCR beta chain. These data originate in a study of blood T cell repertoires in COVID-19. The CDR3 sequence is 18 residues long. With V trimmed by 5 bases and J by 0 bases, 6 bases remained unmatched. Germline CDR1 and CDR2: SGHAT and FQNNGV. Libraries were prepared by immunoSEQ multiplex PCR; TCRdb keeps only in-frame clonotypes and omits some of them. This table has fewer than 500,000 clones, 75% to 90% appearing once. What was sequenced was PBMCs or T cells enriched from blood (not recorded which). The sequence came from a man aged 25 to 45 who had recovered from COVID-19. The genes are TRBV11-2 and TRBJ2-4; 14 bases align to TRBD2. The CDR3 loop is CASSPRTSGGLAKNIQYF. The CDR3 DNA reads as TGTGCCAGCAGCCCAAGGACTAGCGGGGGGCTAGCCAAAAACATTCAGTACTTC.